This is a list of T cell receptor beta chains from one sample in a study of blood T cell repertoires in COVID-19. This table comes from immunoSEQ multiplex PCR, and its TCRdb copy is limited to in-frame clones, with some not included. In the table there are about 140,000 clones, more than 65% of which are singletons. The specimen sequenced was peripheral blood. These TCRs come from a human donor in a cohort sampled during active COVID-19. Each CDR3 is given with its conserved first and last residue. A D gene is named only where the DNA matches it firmly. Rows give clone size only sometimes, using once, few, many, or a class for an expanded clone.

d_gene	abundance	v_gene	j_gene	CDR3nt	CDR3aa
TRBD1	.	TRBV2	TRBJ2-1	TGTGCCAGCCGGCCCCCGGGACAGGGTTTGGGGTTTGGCAATGAGCAGTTCTTC	CASRPPGQGLGFGNEQFF
TRBD1	.	TRBV5-1	TRBJ1-3	TGCGCCAGCAGCGCGGACAGGACGATCTCTGGAAACACCATATATTTT	CASSADRTISGNTIYF
.	.	TRBV24-1	TRBJ2-2	TGTGCCACCAGTGATCCTCTAGGTACCGGGGAGCTGTTTTTT	CATSDPLGTGELFF
TRBD1	.	TRBV6-5	TRBJ2-7	TGTGCCAGCAGCCCCCGACAGGGGAGCCGCGAGCAGTACTTC	CASSPRQGSREQYF
.	few	TRBV10-3	TRBJ2-5	TGTGCCATCAGTGAGTCCGCACGGGAGACCCAGTACTTC	CAISESARETQYF
TRBD1	.	TRBV15	TRBJ2-1	TGTGCCACCAGCAGAGTTCTGACAGGGGTGAATGAGCAGTTCTTC	CATSRVLTGVNEQFF
.	once	TRBV28	TRBJ1-1	TGTGCCAGCAGTTCGGAGAGCACTCCGAACACTGAAGCTTTCTTT	CASSSESTPNTEAFF
TRBD1	.	TRBV10-2	TRBJ2-3	TGCGCCAGCAGTGAGTCTGGGTCAGGGGGTACGCAGTATTTT	CASSESGSGGTQYF
.	.	TRBV11-2	TRBJ1-1	TGTGCCAGCAGCCAAGGACTGATGAACACTGAAGCTTTCTTT	CASSQGLMNTEAFF
TRBD2	.	TRBV7-2	TRBJ2-1	TGTGCCAGCAGCTTGCGCGGGGGGGTTTCCTACAATGAGCAGTTCTTC	CASSLRGGVSYNEQFF
.	.	TRBV27	TRBJ2-7	TGTGCCAGCAGTTTAAAGTTCTCTAGCCTTTACGAGCAGTACTTC	CASSLKFSSLYEQYF
TRBD1	.	TRBV3-1/TRBV3-2	TRBJ2-2	TGTGCCAGCAGCCGACAGACAGGGATGGCCGGGGAGCTGTTTTTT	CASSRQTGMAGELFF
TRBD1	.	TRBV10-3	TRBJ1-2	TGTGCCATCAGAAGGCAGGACAGGGAGAATGGCTACACCTTC	CAIRRQDRENGYTF
TRBD2	once	TRBV29-1	TRBJ2-5	TGCAGCGTTGAAAGGACTAGCCGGGTTGAGACCCAGTACTTC	CSVERTSRVETQYF
.	.	TRBV7-9	TRBJ2-3	TGTGCCAGCAGCCCCCGGACTATCCGCGACCAGCCAGATACGCAGTATTTT	CASSPRTIRDQPDTQYF
TRBD1	.	TRBV6-4	TRBJ1-1	TGTGCCAGCAGAAGTAAGGGACAGGGGGCCACTGAAGCTTTCTTT	CASRSKGQGATEAFF
TRBD1	few	TRBV2	TRBJ2-2	TGTGCCAGCAATCCGGGACAGGGGGCCGGGGAGCTGTTTTTT	CASNPGQGAGELFF
TRBD1	.	TRBV7-6	TRBJ1-5	TGTGCCAGCAGCCTAACAGGGGCGTACAATCAGCCCCAGCATTTT	CASSLTGAYNQPQHF
TRBD2	.	TRBV7-6	TRBJ2-1	TGTGCCAGCAGCAGGACTAGCGGGGGGTTGAATGAGCAGTTCTTC	CASSRTSGGLNEQFF
.	.	TRBV7-2	TRBJ2-7	TGTGCCAGCAGACAGGGGGGGACGGGCTCCTACGAGCAGTACTTC	CASRQGGTGSYEQYF
.	.	TRBV7-3	TRBJ2-1	TGTGCCAGCAGCTTAGCGGGGTCCTCCTACAATGAGCAGTTCTTC	CASSLAGSSYNEQFF
.	.	TRBV7-9	TRBJ1-6	TGTGCCAGCAGCCGGGAGCCGAATTCACCCCTCCACTTT	CASSREPNSPLHF
.	.	TRBV6-1	TRBJ1-6	TGTGCCAGCAGTGACACAGGGCCAGCACCCCTCCACTTT	CASSDTGPAPLHF
.	few	TRBV11-2	TRBJ1-6	TGTGCCAGCAGCTTATCTGGGACACGAAATTCACCCCTCCACTTT	CASSLSGTRNSPLHF